A single sample is the source of the 9 T cell receptor beta chains below, sequenced in a study of identical twins. One entry per CDR3 protein, called by TCRdb with MiXCR from the 5' RACE reads. The table shows hundreds of thousands of distinct CDR3 sequences, with 5.5% to 8% occurring only once. This sample was also put to use in a study of yellow fever vaccine responses in identical twins.

The specimen sequenced was memory (CD45RO+) T cells sorted from blood. The receptor set was obtained from a woman aged 18 to 35 in good health.

V usage is TRBV27 and J usage is TRBJ2-3, with 8 bases identical to TRBD2. Germline lookup yields CDR1 MNHEY and CDR2 SMNVEV (reference sequence). This CDR3 comprises 16 residues. Germline trimming cut 4 bases from V and 3 bases from J; bases unmatched to any gene: 9. DNA for the CDR3: TGTGCCAGCAGTTCCCGGGAGGGGGGCGCGACAGATACGCAGTATTTT. Its translation is CASSSREGGATDTQYF.

This clonotype was seen repeatedly, ten times or more. The chain combines TRBV7-2 with TRBJ1-1; possible D gene TRBD1, 5 bases. The CDR3 sequence is 15 residues long. Germline V gene data show CDR1 as SGHTA and CDR2 as FQGNSA. V lost 1 base to trimming and J lost 0 bases, with 9 bases between them. The CDR3 loop is CASSLGGRVNTEAFF. The DNA of the CDR3 is TGTGCCAGCAGCTTAGGGGGGAGGGTGAACACTGAAGCTTTCTTT.

This clonotype came up many times. The rearrangement uses TRBV15 and TRBJ1-2; D may be TRBD1 (5 bases). V was pared by 1 base and J by 6 bases, with 18 bases between. Germline V CDR1 and CDR2: LNHNV, YYDKDF (reference sequence). This CDR3 spans 16 amino acids. CDR3 sequence (DNA): TGTGCCACCAGCAGAGTTTTTTCAGGGAGCGAGGATGGCTACACCTTC. Protein: CATSRVFSGSEDGYTF.

The genes are TRBV2 and TRBJ2-3; no definite D call. Germline V CDR1 and CDR2: SNHLY, FYNNEI. The length of the CDR3 is 14 residues. V lost 3 bases to trimming and J lost 1 base, with 8 bases between them. The CDR3 is CASSDSARTDTQYF. The CDR3 DNA reads TGTGCCAGCAGTGATTCGGCTCGCACAGATACGCAGTATTTT.

This clonotype came up many times. The J gene is TRBJ1-5, the V gene TRBV7-2; tentative D call: TRBD1 (6 bases). V dropped 1 base and J dropped 9 bases, with 13 bases sitting between them. Germline assignment: CDR1 SGHTA and CDR2 FQGNSA. The CDR3 has 14 amino acids. For the CDR3, the DNA is TGTGCCAGCAGCTTAGATGGGACACCGCGGCCCCAGCATTTT. Translating it yields CASSLDGTPRPQHF.

This chain uses TRBV5-1 with TRBJ2-7; perhaps TRBD2 as D (6 bases). V dropped 7 bases and J dropped 0 bases, with 11 bases sitting between them. Germline V lookup: CDR1 SGHRS, CDR2 YFSETQ. CDR3 length: 13 amino acids. The CDR3 spells CASGGTGSYEQYF. For the CDR3, the DNA is TGCGCCAGCGGGGGGACTGGCTCCTACGAGCAGTACTTC.

This clonotype was seen repeatedly, ten times or more. CDR3 sequence (DNA): TGTGCCAGCAGCCTCTACTTAGGGGAGCTGTTTTTT. Protein sequence: CASSLYLGELFF. This chain joins TRBV11-3 and TRBJ2-2; no clear D. CDR1 SGHNT and CDR2 YENEEA come from the germline V gene. The CDR3 consists of 12 residues. Trimming removed 5 bases from V and 8 bases from J, with 9 bases in between.

This clonotype has at least ten counts. The rearrangement links TRBV7-2 to TRBJ2-2; D unresolved. V lost 3 bases and J 0 bases, leaving 2 bases between the germline ends. CDR1 SGHTA and CDR2 FQGNSA come from the germline V gene. CDR3 length: 13 amino acids. The CDR3 region is CASSFSNTGELFF. Written as DNA, the CDR3 is TGTGCCAGCAGCTTTTCGAACACCGGGGAGCTGTTTTTT.

This clonotype has a handful of counts. V gene TRBV10-2 combines with J gene TRBJ2-5; TRBD2 might be the D (6 bases). Trimming removed 10 bases at V and 7 bases at J, with 19 bases between. Per germline, CDR1 WSHSY and CDR2 SAAADI. The CDR3 runs 13 residues. Written as DNA, the CDR3 is TGCGCCACCGGAGGGCACGCCGGGGGGACCCAGTACTTC. Protein: CATGGHAGGTQYF.